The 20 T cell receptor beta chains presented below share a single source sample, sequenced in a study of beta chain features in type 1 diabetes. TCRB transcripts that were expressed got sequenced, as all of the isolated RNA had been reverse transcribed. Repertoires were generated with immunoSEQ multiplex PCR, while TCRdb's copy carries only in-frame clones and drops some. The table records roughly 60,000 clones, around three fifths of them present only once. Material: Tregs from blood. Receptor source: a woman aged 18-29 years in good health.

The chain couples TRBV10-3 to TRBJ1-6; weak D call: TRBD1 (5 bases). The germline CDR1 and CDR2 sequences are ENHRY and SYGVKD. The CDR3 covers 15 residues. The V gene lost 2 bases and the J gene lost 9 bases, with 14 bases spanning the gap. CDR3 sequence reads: CAISESGDWLSPLHF. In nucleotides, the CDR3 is TGTGCCATCAGTGAGAGTGGGGACTGGCTTTCACCCCTCCACTTT.

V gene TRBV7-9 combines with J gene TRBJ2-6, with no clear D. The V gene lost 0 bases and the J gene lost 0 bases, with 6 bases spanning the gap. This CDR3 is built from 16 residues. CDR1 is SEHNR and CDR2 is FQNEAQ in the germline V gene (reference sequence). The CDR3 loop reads CASSLARSSGANVLTF. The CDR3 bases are TGTGCCAGCAGCTTAGCGCGGAGCTCTGGGGCCAACGTCCTGACTTTC. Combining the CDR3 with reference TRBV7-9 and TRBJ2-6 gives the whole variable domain DTGVSQNPRHKITKRGQNVTFRCDPISEHNRLYWYRQTLGQGPEFLTYFQNEAQLEKSRLLSDRFSAERPKGSFSTLEIQRTEQGDSAMYLCASSLARSSGANVLTFGAGSRLTVL.

This CDR3 is CASRNTPGHTNTEAFF. The DNA of the CDR3 is TGCGCCAGCAGGAATACACCGGGACACACGAACACTGAAGCTTTCTTT. The chain joins TRBV5-1 to TRBJ1-1; TRBD1 might be the D (6 bases). The CDR3 is 16 amino acids. Germline V gene lookup returns CDR1 SGHRS and CDR2 YFSETQ. Between the trimmed V and J ends, which lost 5 bases and 1 base, there was a span of 18 bases. Looking up the rest from reference TRBV5-1 and TRBJ1-1 gives the full variable domain: KAGVTQTPRYLIKTRGQQVTLSCSPISGHRSVSWYQQTPGQGLQFLFEYFSETQRNKGNFPGRFSGRQFSNSRSEMNVSTLELGDSALYLCASRNTPGHTNTEAFFGQGTRLTVV.

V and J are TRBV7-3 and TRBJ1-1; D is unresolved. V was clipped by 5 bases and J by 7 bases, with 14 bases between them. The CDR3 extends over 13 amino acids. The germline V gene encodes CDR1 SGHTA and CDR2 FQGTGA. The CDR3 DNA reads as TGTGCCAGCAGCACCTCGACGTACAGTGAAGCTTTCTTT. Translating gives CASSTSTYSEAFF.

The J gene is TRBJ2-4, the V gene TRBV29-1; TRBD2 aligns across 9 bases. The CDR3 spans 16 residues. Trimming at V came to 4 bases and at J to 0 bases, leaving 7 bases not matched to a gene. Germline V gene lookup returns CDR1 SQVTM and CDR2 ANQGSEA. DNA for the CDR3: TGCAGCGTTGGAGTAGCGGGGGCCTTAGCCAAAAACATTCAGTACTTC. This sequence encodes CSVGVAGALAKNIQYF.

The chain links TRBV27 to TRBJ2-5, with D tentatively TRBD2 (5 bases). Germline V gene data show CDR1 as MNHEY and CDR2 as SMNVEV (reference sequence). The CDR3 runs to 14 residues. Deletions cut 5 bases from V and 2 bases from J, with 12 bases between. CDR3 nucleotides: TGTGCCAGCAGTCCCTGGACTGGTCAAGAGACCCAGTACTTC. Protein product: CASSPWTGQETQYF.

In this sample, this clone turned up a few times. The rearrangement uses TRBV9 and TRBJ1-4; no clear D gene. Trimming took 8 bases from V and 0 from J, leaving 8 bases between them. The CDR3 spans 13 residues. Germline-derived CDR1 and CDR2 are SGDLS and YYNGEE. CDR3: CASGLSTNEKLFF. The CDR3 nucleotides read TGTGCCAGTGGACTTTCAACTAATGAAAAACTGTTTTTT.

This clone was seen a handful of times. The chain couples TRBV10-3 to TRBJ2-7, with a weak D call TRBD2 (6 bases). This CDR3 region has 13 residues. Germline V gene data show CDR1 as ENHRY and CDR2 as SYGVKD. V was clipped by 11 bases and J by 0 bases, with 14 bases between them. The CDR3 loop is CAVSGLSSYEQYF. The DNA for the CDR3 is TGTGCCGTCTCGGGACTTAGCTCCTACGAGCAGTACTTC.

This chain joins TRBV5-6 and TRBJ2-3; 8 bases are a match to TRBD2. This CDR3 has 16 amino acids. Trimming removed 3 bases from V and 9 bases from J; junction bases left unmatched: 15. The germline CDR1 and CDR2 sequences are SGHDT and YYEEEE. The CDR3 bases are TGTGCCAGCAGCTCTGCGGGGGGTCATGCCCCAGGCACGCAGTATTTT. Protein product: CASSSAGGHAPGTQYF.

The CDR3 loop reads CASSLGDRAQPQHF. The DNA for the CDR3 is TGTGCCAGCAGCTTGGGCGACAGGGCCCAGCCCCAGCATTTT. This chain uses TRBV5-6 with TRBJ1-5, with 7 positions matching TRBD1. J was trimmed by 7 bases and V by 0 bases; bases with no gene match: 4. This CDR3 region has 14 residues. The germline CDR1 and CDR2 sequences are SGHDT and YYEEEE.

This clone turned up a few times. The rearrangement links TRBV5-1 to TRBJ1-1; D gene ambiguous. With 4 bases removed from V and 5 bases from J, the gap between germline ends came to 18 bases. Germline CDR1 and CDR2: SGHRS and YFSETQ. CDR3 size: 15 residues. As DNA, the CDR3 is TGCGCCAGCAGCCCTTCGGCAGGCGGGATTACTGAAGCTTTCTTT. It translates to CASSPSAGGITEAFF.

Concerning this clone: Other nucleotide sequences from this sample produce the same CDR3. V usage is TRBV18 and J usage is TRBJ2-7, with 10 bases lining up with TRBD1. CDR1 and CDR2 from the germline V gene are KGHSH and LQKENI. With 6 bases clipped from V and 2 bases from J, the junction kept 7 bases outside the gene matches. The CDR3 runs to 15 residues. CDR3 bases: TGTGCCAGCTCGGAGGGACAGGGGACGGCCTACGAGCAGTACTTC. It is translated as CASSEGQGTAYEQYF.

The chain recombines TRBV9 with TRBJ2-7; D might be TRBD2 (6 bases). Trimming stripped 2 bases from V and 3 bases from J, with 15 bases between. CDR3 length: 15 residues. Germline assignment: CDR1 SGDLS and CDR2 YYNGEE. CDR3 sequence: CASSVPSARNYEQYF. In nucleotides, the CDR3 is TGTGCCAGCAGCGTGCCTAGCGCGAGAAACTACGAGCAGTACTTC.

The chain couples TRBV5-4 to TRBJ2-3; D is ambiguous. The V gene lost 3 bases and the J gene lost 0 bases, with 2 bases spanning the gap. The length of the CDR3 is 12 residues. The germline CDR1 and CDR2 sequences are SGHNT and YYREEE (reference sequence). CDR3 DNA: TGTGCCAGCAGCTCAAGCACAGATACGCAGTATTTT. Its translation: CASSSSTDTQYF. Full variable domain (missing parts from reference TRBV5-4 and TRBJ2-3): ETGVTQSPTHLIKTRGQQVTLRCSSQSGHNTVSWYQQALGQGPQFIFQYYREEENGRGNFPPRFSGLQFPNYSSELNVNALELDDSALYLCASSSSTDTQYFGPGTRLTVL.

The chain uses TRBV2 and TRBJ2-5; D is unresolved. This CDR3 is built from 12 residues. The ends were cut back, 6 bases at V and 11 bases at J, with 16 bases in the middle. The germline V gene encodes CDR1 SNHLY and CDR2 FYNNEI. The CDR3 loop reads CASRSLVTWQYF. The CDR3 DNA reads TGTGCCAGCAGAAGTCTGGTGACATGGCAGTACTTC. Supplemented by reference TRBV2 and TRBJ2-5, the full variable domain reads EPEVTQTPSHQVTQMGQEVILRCVPISNHLYFYWYRQILGQKVEFLVSFYNNEISEKSEIFDDQFSVERPDGSNFTLKIRSTKLEDSAMYFCASRSLVTWQYFGPGTRLLVL.

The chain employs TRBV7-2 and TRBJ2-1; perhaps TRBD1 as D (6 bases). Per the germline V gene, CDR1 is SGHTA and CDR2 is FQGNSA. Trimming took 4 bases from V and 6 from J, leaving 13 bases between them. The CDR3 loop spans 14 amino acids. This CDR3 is CASSSQVGGNEQFF. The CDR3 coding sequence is TGTGCCAGCAGCTCCCAGGTAGGGGGCAATGAGCAGTTCTTC.

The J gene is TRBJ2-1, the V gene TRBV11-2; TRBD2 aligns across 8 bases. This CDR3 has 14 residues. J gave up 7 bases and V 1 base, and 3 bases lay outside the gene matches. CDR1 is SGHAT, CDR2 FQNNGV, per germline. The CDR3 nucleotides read TGTGCCAGCAGCTTAGGACTAGCGTTAAATGAGCAGTTCTTC. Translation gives CASSLGLALNEQFF. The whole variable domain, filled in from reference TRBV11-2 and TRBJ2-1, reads EAGVAQSPRYKIIEKRQSVAFWCNPISGHATLYWYQQILGQGPKLLIQFQNNGVVDDSQLPKDRFSAERLKGVDSTLKIQPAKLEDSAVYLCASSLGLALNEQFFGPGTRLTVL.

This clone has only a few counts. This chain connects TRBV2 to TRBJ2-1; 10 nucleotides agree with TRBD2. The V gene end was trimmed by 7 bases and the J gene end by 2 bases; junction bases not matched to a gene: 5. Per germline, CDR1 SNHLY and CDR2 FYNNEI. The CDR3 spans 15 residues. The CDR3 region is CASNEREGPYNEQFF. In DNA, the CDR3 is TGTGCCAGCAATGAGCGGGAGGGCCCCTACAATGAGCAGTTCTTC.

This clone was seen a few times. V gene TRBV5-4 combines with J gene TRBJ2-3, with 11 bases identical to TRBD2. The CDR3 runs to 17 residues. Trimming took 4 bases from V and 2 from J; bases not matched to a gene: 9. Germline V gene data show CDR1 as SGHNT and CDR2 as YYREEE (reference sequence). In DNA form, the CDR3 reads TGTGCCAGCAGCGTTCGACTAGCGGGACCTGCCACAGATACGCAGTATTTT. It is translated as CASSVRLAGPATDTQYF.

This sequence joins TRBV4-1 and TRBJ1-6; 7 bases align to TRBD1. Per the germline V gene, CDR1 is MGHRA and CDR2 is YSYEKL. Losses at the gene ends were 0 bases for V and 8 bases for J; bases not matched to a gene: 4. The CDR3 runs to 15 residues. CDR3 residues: CASSQDGTVDSPLHF. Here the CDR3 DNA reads TGCGCCAGCAGCCAAGATGGGACAGTTGATTCACCCCTCCACTTT.